The rows below give T cell receptor beta chains drawn from one sample of a study of a mutant IDH1 vaccine in newly diagnosed glioma. Here immunoSEQ multiplex PCR was the method, and the copy in TCRdb shows in-frame clones only, minus some. The sample has fewer than 45,000 clones; about 73% are singletons. This material consisted of PBMCs, taken from a glioma patient treated with radiotherapy, temozolomide or both. The source is a man aged 35-49 years with glioma. Some clones in this sample may be carry-over from other donors' samples. CDR3s include the opening cysteine and the closing phenylalanine or tryptophan. Each record gives: D gene, J gene, V gene, clone size, CDR3 DNA, CDR3 protein. The D gene is left open where the match is weak. Not every row has a clone size; where given, it reads once, few, many or a size class.

d_gene: .
j_gene: TRBJ1-2
v_gene: TRBV7-2
abundance: medium-sized
CDR3nt: TGTGCCAGCAGCTTGTTTCTGACAGCCCATGGCTACACCTTC
CDR3aa: CASSLFLTAHGYTF

d_gene: TRBD1
j_gene: TRBJ1-5
v_gene: TRBV18
abundance: .
CDR3nt: TGTGCCAGCTCACCACCGAGTGGACAGGGGTTGAGTCAGCCCCAGCATTTT
CDR3aa: CASSPPSGQGLSQPQHF

d_gene: TRBD2
j_gene: TRBJ2-7
v_gene: TRBV7-2
abundance: .
CDR3nt: TGTGCCAGCAGCCGGATAGCGGGGGGGCCCCACGAGCAGTACTTC
CDR3aa: CASSRIAGGPHEQYF

d_gene: .
j_gene: TRBJ1-5
v_gene: TRBV19
abundance: once
CDR3nt: TGTGCCAGTAGCCTTCCAGGGGCCTATAGCAATCAGCCCCAGCATTTT
CDR3aa: CASSLPGAYSNQPQHF

d_gene: TRBD1
j_gene: TRBJ1-4
v_gene: TRBV13
abundance: .
CDR3nt: TGTGCCAGCAGCTTGACAGGGCCCAATGAAAAACTGTTTTTT
CDR3aa: CASSLTGPNEKLFF

d_gene: .
j_gene: TRBJ2-5
v_gene: TRBV11-2
abundance: .
CDR3nt: TGTGCCAGCAGCTCCCACCTACGATCACAAGAGACCCAGTACTTC
CDR3aa: CASSSHLRSQETQYF

d_gene: TRBD2
j_gene: TRBJ2-7
v_gene: TRBV6-6
abundance: few
CDR3nt: TGTGCCAGCGGCCGCGGGGGAAACCGCTACGAGCAGTACTTC
CDR3aa: CASGRGGNRYEQYF

d_gene: .
j_gene: TRBJ1-4
v_gene: TRBV7-9
abundance: .
CDR3nt: TGTGCCAGCAGCCTAGGGGCGGATCGGGGAAAACTGTTTTTT
CDR3aa: CASSLGADRGKLFF

d_gene: TRBD1
j_gene: TRBJ2-5
v_gene: TRBV18
abundance: .
CDR3nt: TGTGCCAGCTCGCAACAGGGGCGAGGAGAGACCCAGTACTTC
CDR3aa: CASSQQGRGETQYF

d_gene: .
j_gene: TRBJ1-3
v_gene: TRBV6-5
abundance: once
CDR3nt: TGTGCCAGCAGACCACCAGGGGCTGGAAACACCATATATTTT
CDR3aa: CASRPPGAGNTIYF

d_gene: .
j_gene: TRBJ2-2
v_gene: TRBV19
abundance: few
CDR3nt: TGTGCCAGTAGTATATCTCGAAACACCGGGGAGCTGTTTTTT
CDR3aa: CASSISRNTGELFF

d_gene: .
j_gene: TRBJ1-5
v_gene: TRBV19
abundance: .
CDR3nt: TGTGCCAGTAGTAGAACCCCAGGGATTGGAAATCAGCCCCAGCATTTT
CDR3aa: CASSRTPGIGNQPQHF

d_gene: .
j_gene: TRBJ1-2
v_gene: TRBV7-9
abundance: .
CDR3nt: TGTGCCAGCAGGGGCAATCCCGGGAGCCTTACTAACTATGGCTACACCTTC
CDR3aa: CASRGNPGSLTNYGYTF

d_gene: .
j_gene: TRBJ2-2
v_gene: TRBV5-4
abundance: .
CDR3nt: TGTGCCAGCAGCGTAAGGACAGTTACCGGGGAGCTGTTTTTT
CDR3aa: CASSVRTVTGELFF

d_gene: TRBD2
j_gene: TRBJ2-1
v_gene: TRBV29-1
abundance: .
CDR3nt: TGCAGCGCTCAACCGGGACTAGCGGGGAACAATGAGCAGTTCTTC
CDR3aa: CSAQPGLAGNNEQFF

d_gene: .
j_gene: TRBJ2-5
v_gene: TRBV15
abundance: .
CDR3nt: TGTGCCACCAGCAGAGACGGGCAGAGCCAAGAGACCCAGTACTTC
CDR3aa: CATSRDGQSQETQYF

d_gene: .
j_gene: TRBJ1-1
v_gene: TRBV27
abundance: .
CDR3nt: TGTGCCAGCAGGCCTACCGGGGGTACAGCTTTCTTT
CDR3aa: CASRPTGGTAFF

d_gene: .
j_gene: TRBJ1-1
v_gene: TRBV12-1
abundance: .
CDR3nt: TGTGCCAGCAGCTACGGGACAGGGGGGAAGAACACTGAAGCTTTCTTT
CDR3aa: CASSYGTGGKNTEAFF

d_gene: .
j_gene: TRBJ1-5
v_gene: TRBV5-1
abundance: .
CDR3nt: TGCGCCAGCAGCTACCTCGGGGGCAATCAGCCCCAGCATTTT
CDR3aa: CASSYLGGNQPQHF

d_gene: .
j_gene: TRBJ1-1
v_gene: TRBV27
abundance: few
CDR3nt: TGTGCCAGCACCGACACGGGGGGAGGGGAAGCTTTCTTT
CDR3aa: CASTDTGGGEAFF

d_gene: .
j_gene: TRBJ2-3
v_gene: TRBV30
abundance: .
CDR3nt: TGTGCCTGGACGCAAAAAGATACAGATACGCAGTATTTT
CDR3aa: CAWTQKDTDTQYF

d_gene: .
j_gene: TRBJ1-1
v_gene: TRBV10-2
abundance: once
CDR3nt: TGCGCCAGCAGTGAGCCCCCTACAGGGACTCTGAACACTGAAGCTTTCTTT
CDR3aa: CASSEPPTGTLNTEAFF

d_gene: .
j_gene: TRBJ1-2
v_gene: TRBV19
abundance: .
CDR3nt: TGTGCCAGTAGCCCCCGGGGATATGGCTACACCTTC
CDR3aa: CASSPRGYGYTF

d_gene: .
j_gene: TRBJ1-1
v_gene: TRBV6-6
abundance: once
CDR3nt: TGTGCCAGCAGTTACGGGGAATGGAGCACTGAAGCTTTCTTT
CDR3aa: CASSYGEWSTEAFF

d_gene: .
j_gene: TRBJ1-3
v_gene: TRBV4-3
abundance: .
CDR3nt: TGCGCCAGCAGCCAAGATAGACCAGGGACTGGAAACACCATATATTTT
CDR3aa: CASSQDRPGTGNTIYF

d_gene: .
j_gene: TRBJ1-2
v_gene: TRBV9
abundance: .
CDR3nt: TGTGCCAGCAGCGTAGGACCAGGGACGGAGCTGAACTATGGCTACACCTTC
CDR3aa: CASSVGPGTELNYGYTF

d_gene: .
j_gene: TRBJ1-6
v_gene: TRBV15
abundance: few
CDR3nt: TGTGCCACCAGCAGTGAAGAGGCGTCCTATAATTCACCCCTCCACTTT
CDR3aa: CATSSEEASYNSPLHF

d_gene: .
j_gene: TRBJ1-1
v_gene: TRBV30
abundance: .
CDR3nt: TGTGCCTGGAGAGCCATCCTGGCTGAAGCTTTCTTT
CDR3aa: CAWRAILAEAFF

d_gene: TRBD2
j_gene: TRBJ2-1
v_gene: TRBV4-1
abundance: .
CDR3nt: TGCGCCAGCAGCCAAGAGCGGGAGAGATACAATGAGCAGTTCTTC
CDR3aa: CASSQERERYNEQFF

d_gene: .
j_gene: TRBJ2-7
v_gene: TRBV28
abundance: .
CDR3nt: TGTGCCAGCAGTTTAGTAGGACGGACTTACGAGCAGTACTTC
CDR3aa: CASSLVGRTYEQYF

d_gene: .
j_gene: TRBJ1-4
v_gene: TRBV7-2
abundance: .
CDR3nt: TGTGCCAGCAGCATGGGACCGACGCCTAATGAAAAACTGTTTTTT
CDR3aa: CASSMGPTPNEKLFF

d_gene: TRBD1
j_gene: TRBJ2-2
v_gene: TRBV5-1
abundance: .
CDR3nt: TGCGCCAGCAGCTTGAGGACAGGGGGAATAACCGGGGAGCTGTTTTTT
CDR3aa: CASSLRTGGITGELFF

d_gene: TRBD2
j_gene: TRBJ2-7
v_gene: TRBV7-2
abundance: .
CDR3nt: TGTGCCAGCAGCTCAGAGTCCCCAGCGGGGGGCTCCTACGAGCAGTACTTC
CDR3aa: CASSSESPAGGSYEQYF

d_gene: .
j_gene: TRBJ2-7
v_gene: TRBV2
abundance: .
CDR3nt: TGTGCCAGCAGGATACAAGGCTACGAGCAGTACTTC
CDR3aa: CASRIQGYEQYF

d_gene: TRBD1
j_gene: TRBJ1-1
v_gene: TRBV7-9
abundance: .
CDR3nt: TGTGCCAGCAGCTTAGGGGTGGGTACAGGGGCAGGAATGAACACTGAAGCTTTCTTT
CDR3aa: CASSLGVGTGAGMNTEAFF

d_gene: .
j_gene: TRBJ1-1
v_gene: TRBV19
abundance: .
CDR3nt: TGTGCCAGCTCAACCTGGGGTGAAGCTTTCTTT
CDR3aa: CASSTWGEAFF

d_gene: .
j_gene: TRBJ1-5
v_gene: TRBV28
abundance: once
CDR3nt: TGTGCCAGCAGTGCGTCGCCGGGGTTGGGGGCGGTCGACCAGCCCCAGCATTTT
CDR3aa: CASSASPGLGAVDQPQHF

d_gene: .
j_gene: TRBJ1-5
v_gene: TRBV10-3
abundance: .
CDR3nt: TGTGCCATCAGTCCCTTCGGGGCTAGCAATCAGCCCCAGCATTTT
CDR3aa: CAISPFGASNQPQHF

d_gene: .
j_gene: TRBJ2-3
v_gene: TRBV6-5
abundance: .
CDR3nt: TGTGCCACTACCCGAGGGGTCAGGGACTCGGATACGCAGTATTTT
CDR3aa: CATTRGVRDSDTQYF

d_gene: .
j_gene: TRBJ1-1
v_gene: TRBV5-6
abundance: few
CDR3nt: TGTGCCAGCAGCTGGGCTTCTGAAGCTTTCTTT
CDR3aa: CASSWASEAFF

d_gene: .
j_gene: TRBJ2-2
v_gene: TRBV29-1
abundance: .
CDR3nt: TGCAGCGTTGAATTTGGATCGGTCACCGGGGAGCTGTTTTTT
CDR3aa: CSVEFGSVTGELFF

d_gene: TRBD1
j_gene: TRBJ1-5
v_gene: TRBV19
abundance: few
CDR3nt: TGTGCCAGTAGTACACAGGGGTGGACCAATCAGCCCCAGCATTTT
CDR3aa: CASSTQGWTNQPQHF

d_gene: TRBD1
j_gene: TRBJ1-1
v_gene: TRBV19
abundance: .
CDR3nt: TGTGCCAGTTGTTGGGGACAGGGCACTGAAGCTTTCTTT
CDR3aa: CASCWGQGTEAFF

d_gene: .
j_gene: TRBJ1-5
v_gene: TRBV30
abundance: .
CDR3nt: TGTGCCTGGAGTCTGGGATTTGGTCAGCCCCAGCATTTT
CDR3aa: CAWSLGFGQPQHF

d_gene: TRBD1
j_gene: TRBJ2-7
v_gene: TRBV29-1
abundance: .
CDR3nt: TGCAGCGTTGAGGGACAGGGGGAGTACGAGCAGTACTTC
CDR3aa: CSVEGQGEYEQYF